These T cell receptor beta chains were read from a single sample in a study of blood T cell repertoires in COVID-19. Sequencing used immunoSEQ multiplex PCR; TCRdb keeps in-frame clones, though not all of them. The repertoire holds around 120,000 clones, approximately 79% seen once, with under 25% in the top ten. The source material was peripheral blood. Receptor source: a man aged 70-80 years with active or convalescent COVID-19. Each CDR3 is given with its conserved first and last residue. A D gene is named only where the DNA matches it firmly.

D gene | J gene | V gene | CDR3 protein
TRBD2 | TRBJ2-1 | TRBV5-1 | CASSLGGAGGPPFF
. | TRBJ1-2 | TRBV27 | CASSFGGSRGYTF
. | TRBJ2-2 | TRBV24-1 | CATSDFAATNTGELFF
. | TRBJ1-2 | TRBV20-1 | CSARVVAFYTF
. | TRBJ1-1 | TRBV28 | CASSLVGEAFF
. | TRBJ2-3 | TRBV2 | CASSVAGATDTQYF
TRBD1 | TRBJ1-5 | TRBV6-5 | CASRSGQNSNQPQHF
. | TRBJ1-6 | TRBV25-1 | CASLGGNSPLHF
TRBD1 | TRBJ1-6 | TRBV5-1 | CASSYLTGGGSPLHF
. | TRBJ2-7 | TRBV12-3/TRBV12-4 | CASSPTFSYEQYF
. | TRBJ1-2 | TRBV5-4 | CASSETGSYGYTF
TRBD1 | TRBJ1-2 | TRBV28 | CASSYGQGFNYGYTF
. | TRBJ1-4 | TRBV30 | CAWSQSGGSEKLFF
. | TRBJ1-5 | TRBV2 | CASSEGGEARRYF
TRBD1 | TRBJ2-3 | TRBV24-1 | CATSDAGQGLSTDTQYF
. | TRBJ1-1 | TRBV30 | CAWREAPWEATEAFF
TRBD1 | TRBJ2-7 | TRBV6-1 | CASSEAPGQGYEQYF
TRBD1 | TRBJ1-4 | TRBV4-2 | CASSQALGQGSEKLFF
. | TRBJ2-5 | TRBV24-1 | CATSDRDTQETQYF
. | TRBJ1-5 | TRBV25-1 | CASSSGPNQPQHF
. | TRBJ1-2 | TRBV7-2 | CASSLGTVYGYTF
. | TRBJ2-5 | TRBV4-2 | CASSQDLEETQYF
TRBD1 | TRBJ1-1 | TRBV28 | CASSSGQGPSAFF
. | TRBJ1-2 | TRBV19 | CASSIAPNSIYGYTF
. | TRBJ2-1 | TRBV11-2 | CASSPQAPGEQFF
TRBD1 | TRBJ1-5 | TRBV2 | CASSPTGQDQPQHF
. | TRBJ1-4 | TRBV28 | CATQGTNEKLFF
. | TRBJ2-1 | TRBV5-1 | CASSLGGSSGGSYNEQFF
. | TRBJ1-1 | TRBV10-3 | CAISERGTNTEAFF
TRBD1 | TRBJ1-5 | TRBV7-9 | CASSRGQVGNQPQHF
. | TRBJ1-1 | TRBV7-6 | CASSLVTLQGKIHTEAFF
. | TRBJ1-1 | TRBV6-5 | CASSYGTHKSEAFF
TRBD2 | TRBJ2-2 | TRBV29-1 | CSVVGLAENTGELFF
. | TRBJ1-6 | TRBV11-3 | CASSLDHSGRATSPLHF
. | TRBJ2-3 | TRBV28 | CASSSPHTTQYF
. | TRBJ2-1 | TRBV4-1 | CASSQVPLNYNEQFF
TRBD1 | TRBJ2-4 | TRBV29-1 | CSVGDRGMNIQYF
TRBD1 | TRBJ1-2 | TRBV7-9 | CASTQSTGDYGYTF
TRBD2 | TRBJ2-1 | TRBV19 | CASRGLAGEGSYNEQFF
. | TRBJ2-5 | TRBV5-1 | CASSEGWETQYF
. | TRBJ2-1 | TRBV5-1 | CASTERASYNEQFF
TRBD2 | TRBJ2-7 | TRBV4-1 | CASSQEGTSGRVHEQYF
. | TRBJ2-1 | TRBV11-2 | CASSLDQGGSYNEQFF
TRBD1 | TRBJ1-2 | TRBV5-4 | CASSPDRANYGYTF
. | TRBJ1-4 | TRBV3-1/TRBV3-2 | CASSQGQATAFRGKLFF
TRBD2 | TRBJ2-7 | TRBV9 | CASSARLAGEYEQYF
. | TRBJ1-1 | TRBV11-2 | CASSLRGSPNPRTEAFF
TRBD1 | TRBJ2-2 | TRBV5-1 | CASSLQTGGNTGELFF
TRBD1 | TRBJ1-1 | TRBV29-1 | CSAQGQGATEAFF
. | TRBJ1-1 | TRBV28 | CAINKGLWGEAFF
. | TRBJ2-5 | TRBV5-1 | CASQKIEGETQYF
. | TRBJ2-3 | TRBV5-1 | CASSFEGPDTQYF
TRBD1 | TRBJ1-1 | TRBV24-1 | CATSDSGQGPSNTEAFF
. | TRBJ1-1 | TRBV7-2 | CAKAPLMNTEAFF
. | TRBJ2-1 | TRBV7-9 | CASSLEMRFGEVF
. | TRBJ1-2 | TRBV5-1 | CASSFGDFVSGYTF
. | TRBJ2-3 | TRBV7-3 | CASSLGLGGADTQYF
. | TRBJ2-1 | TRBV29-1 | CSVEVGYTNNEQFF
. | TRBJ2-1 | TRBV2 | CASPTYNEQFF